One sample yielded the 20 T cell receptor beta chains listed below, sequenced in a study of identical twins. TCRdb called the 5' RACE reads again in MiXCR, with one record for every CDR3 protein. This sample has roughly 490,000 distinct CDR3 sequences; about 13% occur once, and the top ten carry approximately 1%. The same data also contributed to another study, on yellow fever vaccine responses in identical twins.

The sequenced sample consisted of CD4+ T cells sorted from blood. The receptors were gathered from a woman younger than 35 in good health.

This clonotype came up a few times. The J gene is TRBJ1-6, the V gene TRBV9; 7 positions agree with TRBD1. Germline CDR1 SGDLS, CDR2 YYNGEE. The CDR3 extends over 14 amino acids. J lost 10 bases, V lost 1 base, and 5 bases had no gene match. CDR3 sequence reads: CASSVKTGLSPLHF. The CDR3 coding sequence is TGTGCCAGCAGCGTAAAGACAGGGTTATCACCCCTCCACTTT.

The genes are TRBV5-1 and TRBJ2-7; 9 positions agree with TRBD2. V gave up 4 bases and J gave up 5 bases; unmatched junction bases: 10. The germline CDR1 and CDR2 sequences are SGHRS and YFSETQ. The length of the CDR3 is 15 residues. CDR3 in DNA: TGCGCCAGCAGCCCCCTGGCTAGCGGGAACAACGAGCAGTACTTC. This gives the protein CASSPLASGNNEQYF.

V and J are TRBV14 and TRBJ2-5; 7 bases line up with TRBD1. The CDR3 loop spans 14 amino acids. With V trimmed by 3 bases and J by 5 bases, 6 bases remained unmatched. Per germline, CDR1 SGHDN and CDR2 FVKESK. CDR3 coding DNA: TGTGCCAGCAGCCAGACAGGGTGGAAGGAGACCCAGTACTTC. It is translated as CASSQTGWKETQYF.

In this sample, this clonotype turned up many times. The chain has TRBV6-1 and TRBJ1-2, with D perhaps matching TRBD1 (5 bases). With 6 bases removed from V and 3 bases from J, the gap between germline ends came to 11 bases. CDR3 length equals 13 residues. Germline CDR1 MNHNS, CDR2 SASEGT. The CDR3 region has the DNA TGTGCCAGCAGCCCGGACAACTACTATGGCTACACCTTC. This codes for CASSPDNYYGYTF.

The chain joins TRBV27 to TRBJ2-7; 10 bases are a match to TRBD1. With 2 bases clipped from V and 2 bases from J, the junction kept 3 bases outside the gene matches. CDR3 length equals 15 residues. Germline values: CDR1 MNHEY, CDR2 SMNVEV (reference sequence). CDR3 residues: CASSLRDRGTYEQYF. The DNA of the CDR3 is TGTGCCAGCAGTTTAAGGGACAGGGGTACCTACGAGCAGTACTTC.

The J gene is TRBJ2-1, the V gene TRBV4-3; a weak D match, TRBD2 (6 bases). V lost 5 bases, J lost 0 bases, and 17 bases lay in between. Germline V CDR1 and CDR2: LGHNA, YSLEER. The CDR3 has 17 residues. CDR3 in amino acids: CASSAPEGGSSYNEQFF. In DNA, the CDR3 is TGCGCCAGCAGCGCCCCGGAGGGCGGTAGCTCCTACAATGAGCAGTTCTTC.

The V call is TRBV15, the J call TRBJ2-5; D unclear. Looked up from germline, CDR1 is LNHNV and CDR2 is YYDKDF (reference sequence). The ends were cut back, 0 bases at V and 7 bases at J, with 3 bases in the middle. The CDR3 has 11 amino acids. CDR3 protein: CATSREVTQYF. The CDR3, as DNA: TGTGCCACCAGCAGAGAGGTGACCCAGTACTTC.

The chain uses TRBV15 and TRBJ1-2; a possible D gene is TRBD1 (6 bases). Germline V gene data show CDR1 as LNHNV and CDR2 as YYDKDF (reference sequence). The CDR3 consists of 15 residues. Trimming left V 2 bases short and J 4 bases short, with 14 bases between. CDR3 loop: CATSRPTGTLYGYTF. CDR3 sequence (DNA): TGTGCCACCAGCAGACCCACAGGGACTCTCTATGGCTACACCTTC.

In this sample, this clonotype turned up a few times. J is TRBJ2-1 and V is TRBV19; D unresolved. Germline V gene data show CDR1 as LNHDA and CDR2 as SQIVND (reference sequence). CDR3 size: 12 residues. V lost 3 bases and J lost 5, with 5 bases in between. The CDR3 DNA follows: TGTGCCAGTAGTATCTGGGACAATGAGCAGTTCTTC. This translates into CASSIWDNEQFF.

This clonotype showed up many times. This rearrangement joins TRBV24-1 to TRBJ2-5; D tentatively fits TRBD1 or TRBD2 (5 bases each). The V gene lost 4 bases and the J gene lost 5 bases, with 16 bases spanning the gap. The CDR3 consists of 15 residues. Looked up from germline, CDR1 is KGHDR and CDR2 is SFDVKD. The chain's CDR3 is CATSEAAGTAETQYF. The CDR3 DNA sequence: TGTGCCACCAGTGAGGCGGCAGGGACGGCGGAGACCCAGTACTTC.

V usage is TRBV29-1 and J usage is TRBJ2-3; 7 bases agree with TRBD2. Germline V gene lookup returns CDR1 SQVTM and CDR2 ANQGSEA. J was trimmed by 4 bases and V by 5 bases; bases with no gene match: 9. There are 14 residues in the CDR3. The CDR3 DNA reads TGCAGCGTTAGCGGGGTAGCTAGGGCAGATACGCAGTATTTT. It yields the protein CSVSGVARADTQYF.

The sample holds a few counts of this clonotype. V is TRBV28 and J is TRBJ2-5; D ambiguous. In germline, CDR1 is MDHEN, CDR2 SYDVKM. Trimming shortened V by 3 bases and J by 5 bases, and 16 bases separated the two germline ends. The CDR3 spans 15 residues. This chain's CDR3 is CASSFLRLEGETQYF. The DNA for the CDR3 is TGTGCCAGCAGTTTTCTCCGACTGGAAGGGGAGACCCAGTACTTC.

The sample holds a few counts of this clonotype. V usage is TRBV3-1 and J usage is TRBJ1-6, with D possibly being TRBD1 (6 bases). The CDR3 runs to 13 residues. CDR1 is LGHDT and CDR2 is YNNKEL in the germline V gene (reference sequence). The V end lost 5 bases, the J end lost 14 bases, and 16 bases lay between the germline ends. CDR3 in DNA: TGTGCCAGCAGCGCTCTTTCCCAGGGGACCCTCCACTTT. Protein sequence: CASSALSQGTLHF. Supplemented by reference TRBV3-1 and TRBJ1-6, the full variable domain reads DTAVSQTPKYLVTQMGNDKSIKCEQNLGHDTMYWYKQDSKKFLKIMFSYNNKELIINETVPNRFSPKSPDKAHLNLHINSLELGDSAVYFCASSALSQGTLHFGNGTRLTVT.

As to this clonotype: At one end the junction does not follow the germline gene, possibly because of a read error. The rearrangement links TRBV19 to TRBJ2-1; D is perhaps TRBD2 (7 bases). Germline V lookup: CDR1 LNHDA, CDR2 SQIVND (reference sequence). CDR3 length: 15 residues. DNA of the CDR3: TGTGCCAGTACCGCCCCGGGACGGGGGGACAATGTGCAGTTCTTC. Translated: CASTAPGRGDNVQFF.

This clonotype turned up a few times. The chain combines TRBV7-9 with TRBJ1-1; no clear D gene. This CDR3 contains 15 residues. Looked up from germline, CDR1 is SEHNR and CDR2 is FQNEAQ (reference sequence). The V and J ends lost 6 bases and 1 base respectively, with 15 bases between them. The CDR3: CASSFILLGNTEAFF. Written as DNA, the CDR3 is TGTGCCAGCAGTTTTATCCTCCTCGGGAACACTGAAGCTTTCTTT.

This clonotype was picked up a small number of times. The gene calls are TRBV7-9 and TRBJ2-7, with TRBD1 identical over 11 bases. In germline, CDR1 is SEHNR, CDR2 FQNEAQ (reference sequence). This CDR3 is built from 16 residues. J gave up 3 bases and V 7 bases, and 11 bases lay outside the gene matches. Here the CDR3 reads CASTPRWDRGIYEQYF. DNA for the CDR3: TGTGCCAGCACACCCCGCTGGGACAGGGGGATCTACGAGCAGTACTTC.

The V gene is TRBV20-1, the J gene TRBJ2-2; 11 bases map to TRBD2. The CDR3 runs to 14 residues. V was clipped by 3 bases and J by 6 bases; unmatched bases: 3. Germline assignment: CDR1 DFQATT and CDR2 SNEGSKA (reference sequence). The CDR3 coding sequence is TGCAGTGCTAGTCTTAGCGGGAGGGCCGGGGAGCTGTTTTTT. Translating it yields CSASLSGRAGELFF.

V gene TRBV7-2 combines with J gene TRBJ2-2, with 11 bases fitting TRBD2. The ends lost 5 bases at V and 0 bases at J; junction bases unmatched: 5. Germline V gene lookup returns CDR1 SGHTA and CDR2 FQGNSA. CDR3 size: 17 residues. CDR3 protein: CASSPFSGGANTGELFF. The CDR3 nucleotides read TGTGCCAGCAGCCCGTTTAGCGGGGGGGCGAACACCGGGGAGCTGTTTTTT.

The table lists this clonotype with many counts. The CDR3 is CSARGGSSYNEQFF. CDR3 coding DNA: TGCAGTGCCAGGGGGGGGAGCTCCTACAATGAGCAGTTCTTC. This sequence joins TRBV20-1 and TRBJ2-1, with D possibly being TRBD1 or TRBD2 (7 bases each). CDR1 and CDR2 from the germline V gene are DFQATT and SNEGSKA (reference sequence). Trimming cost V 6 bases and J 0 bases, with 12 bases left between them. The CDR3 extends over 14 amino acids.

This clonotype was seen at least ten times. CDR3 residues: CASSQLIYSVEEQYF. CDR3 bases: TGTGCCAGCAGCCAACTGATTTATTCTGTCGAAGAGCAGTACTTC. The genes are TRBV3-1 and TRBJ2-7; no clear D gene. The V gene's germline CDR1 is LGHDT and CDR2 YNNKEL (reference sequence). With 2 bases removed from V and 7 bases from J, the gap between germline ends came to 18 bases. The CDR3 is made up of 15 amino acids.